This T cell receptor beta chain was documented in a study of OX40 agonist ivuxolimab in advanced cancers. Study-level background: Ivuxolimab, which targeted the costimulatory receptor OX40 (CD134), was an agonistic, fully human IgG2 monoclonal antibody. Intravenous ivuxolimab was administered to patients every 2 weeks at six dose levels: 0.01, 0.1, 0.3, 1.5, 3 and 10 mg/kg. Prior anti-PD-1, anti-PD-L1 or anti-CTLA-4 therapy was permitted, and 40% of dose-escalation patients had received checkpoint inhibitors. The paper covers the monotherapy dose-escalation part of the phase I ivuxolimab trial, which included N ≈ 57 patients. In the dose-escalation cohort, more than 80% of patients were male, and the mean age was roughly 56 years with a range of about 20 to 90. The point of sequencing TCRbeta in the periphery was to test whether ivuxolimab changed TCR sequence diversity and drove clonal T-cell expansion. Partial responses occurred in three dose-escalation patients: two with cutaneous melanoma and one with hepatocellular carcinoma. Of the roughly 51 dose-escalation patients, hepatocellular carcinoma was present in around 20, melanoma in around 15, renal cell carcinoma in 9 and head and neck cancer in 9. General conclusions and limits of the study: At doses from 0.1 to 3.0 mg/kg, clonal expansion was seen in both CD4+ and CD8+ blood T cells between baseline and week 6. Antigen specificity was not determined for the clonally expanded peripheral T cells. After ivuxolimab, CD8+ T cells had more expanded clones than CD4+ T cells on average. Partial responders in the 0.1-3.0 mg/kg groups had among the lowest normalized peripheral clonal expansion, especially among CD8+ T cells. Low levels of normalized T-cell clonal expansion were also seen in some nonresponding patients.

With respect to this clone: What antigen it recognizes has not been identified. Base qualities are not at hand, and no much larger clone is one base apart.

The trial excluded patients who had a history of autoimmune disease or who were on systemic immunosuppression. Peripheral blood for TCR sequencing was collected from all dose cohorts at baseline, on cycle 4 day 1, and on cycle 7 day 1. The samples were drawn from a first-in-human, open-label, multicenter phase I dose-escalation trial of ivuxolimab. Adults with locally advanced or metastatic melanoma, renal cell, hepatocellular, or head and neck squamous cell carcinoma were enrolled in the trial. Before TCR sequencing, CD4+ T cells and CD8+ T cells were sorted from peripheral blood as separate populations. CDR1 SGHRS and CDR2 YFSETQ were looked up in the germline V gene. V lost 3 bases and J lost 5 bases; the stretch between them is 11 bases long. The CDR3 runs 13 residues from the cysteine to the phenylalanine. The read is trimmed to its CDR3 DNA, 39 bases read in frame from base 1. For sequencing of the TCRbeta CDR3 region, genomic DNA was extracted from the sorted cells. The immunoSEQ Assay was used to sequence the TCRbeta CDR3 regions. Here the immuneACCESS table is served through TCRdb, limited to in-frame sequences with V and J called. Missing clones are a known gap in these copies; in checked studies unresolved V genes cover under half, and the rest lacks a known reason. Present in this sample are around 70,000 clones, 84% of which were seen just once. Roughly 1.2% of the sample rests with the top ten.

The sequence links TRBV5-1 to TRBJ1-2; the D gene cannot be named for sure. The sample was CD4+ or CD8+ T cells sorted from blood, taken in a trial of the OX40 agonist ivuxolimab. The source of this sequence is an adult with an advanced solid tumor such as melanoma, head and neck, liver or kidney cancer. The DNA is TGCGCCAGCAGCTCACGTTGGGATTATGGCTACACCTTC. The translation is CASSSRWDYGYTF.